A selection of T cell receptor beta chains follows, all from one sample in a study of T cells in Graves' hyperthyroidism and ophthalmopathy. One entry per CDR3 protein, called by TCRdb with MiXCR from the multiplex PCR reads. The sample lists hundreds of thousands of distinct CDR3 sequences; over 12% were seen once. Material: blood. The receptors were sampled from a woman in her thirties or forties with Graves' ophthalmopathy. CDR3s include the opening cysteine and the closing phenylalanine or tryptophan. A D gene is named only where the DNA matches it firmly. Size values are once, few and many counts, or a class for expanded clones, and some rows have none.

j_call d_call clone_size v_call cdr3_aa cdr3_nt
TRBJ2-7 TRBD2 many TRBV20-1 CSAIGTSGNIGYEQYF TGCAGTGCTATTGGGACTAGCGGGAATATCGGCTACGAGCAGTACTTC
TRBJ2-2 TRBD2 many TRBV2 CASSGLAGDAGELFF TGTGCCAGCAGTGGACTAGCGGGAGACGCCGGGGAGCTGTTTTTT
TRBJ1-5 . many TRBV12-3/TRBV12-4 CASSFGVRAQPQHF TGTGCCAGCAGTTTTGGGGTAAGGGCTCAGCCCCAGCATTTT
TRBJ1-2 . many TRBV28 CASWRGNYGYTF TGTGCCAGCTGGAGGGGTAACTATGGCTACACCTTC
TRBJ1-5 . many TRBV28 CASSSLDGQPQHF TGTGCCAGCAGCTCGTTAGATGGTCAGCCCCAGCATTTT
TRBJ2-7 . . TRBV6-1 CASRGYYNSSYEQYF TGTGCCAGCAGGGGGTATTATAATAGTTCATACGAGCAGTACTTC
TRBJ1-5 TRBD1 . TRBV10-3 CAISEPDRGYNQPQHF TGTGCCATCAGTGAACCGGACAGGGGATATAATCAGCCCCAGCATTTT
TRBJ2-3 . . TRBV6-2/TRBV6-3 CASSYQASVSTDTQYF TGTGCCAGCAGTTACCAGGCAAGCGTCAGCACAGATACGCAGTATTTT
TRBJ2-7 . . TRBV6-2/TRBV6-3 CASSWGFLADRTYEQYF TGTGCCAGCAGTTGGGGGTTCCTGGCTGACAGGACCTACGAGCAGTACTTC
TRBJ1-5 . few TRBV4-1 CASSQTVIALHWVNQPQHF TGCGCCAGCAGCCAAACTGTTATCGCCCTGCATTGGGTAAATCAGCCCCAGCATTTT